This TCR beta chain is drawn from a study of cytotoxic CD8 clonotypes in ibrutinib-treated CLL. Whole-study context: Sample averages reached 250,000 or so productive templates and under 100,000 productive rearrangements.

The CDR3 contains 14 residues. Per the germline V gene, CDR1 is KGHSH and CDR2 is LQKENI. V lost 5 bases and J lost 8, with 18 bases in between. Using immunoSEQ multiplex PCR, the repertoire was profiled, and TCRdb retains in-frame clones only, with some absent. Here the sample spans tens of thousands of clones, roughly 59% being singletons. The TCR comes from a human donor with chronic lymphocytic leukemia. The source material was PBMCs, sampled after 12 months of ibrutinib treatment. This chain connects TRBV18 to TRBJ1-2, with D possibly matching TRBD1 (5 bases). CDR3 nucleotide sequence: TGTGCCAGCTCATCTGAGGGGCTACTAGAAGGCTACACCTTC. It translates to CASSSEGLLEGYTF. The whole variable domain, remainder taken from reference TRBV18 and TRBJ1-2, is NAGVMQNPRHLVRRRGQEARLRCSPMKGHSHVYWYRQLPEEGLKFMVYLQKENIIDESGMPKERFSAEFPKEGPSILRIQQVVRGDSAAYFCASSSEGLLEGYTFGSGTRLTVV.